The clone carrying this TCR beta chain was seen repeatedly, ten times or more. In patients chosen for sequencing, flow cytometry had shown CD8+CD57+ cell expansion. The data were obtained in a study of CD8+CD57+ T cells in acquired aplastic anemia. The CDR3 is 13 residues long. The ends lost 6 bases at V and 13 bases at J; junction bases unmatched: 11. CDR1 is LGHDT, CDR2 YNNKEL, per germline (reference sequence). Genomic DNA templated the TCR beta VDJ and CDR3 profiling. From the reads, TCRdb called clonotypes with MiXCR, one entry per CDR3 protein. The sample has 250,000 to 350,000 distinct CDR3 sequences, roughly 53% seen once.

V gene TRBV3-1 combines with J gene TRBJ2-5; 10 nucleotides match TRBD2. The clonotype comes from a human donor with aplastic anemia. The sequenced sample was sorted CD4+, CD8+, or CD8+CD57+ T cells (not recorded which) from PBMCs. CDR3 residues: CASRRGASGGWYF. The CDR3 DNA reads as TGTGCCAGCAGGCGGGGGGCTAGCGGGGGATGGTACTTC.